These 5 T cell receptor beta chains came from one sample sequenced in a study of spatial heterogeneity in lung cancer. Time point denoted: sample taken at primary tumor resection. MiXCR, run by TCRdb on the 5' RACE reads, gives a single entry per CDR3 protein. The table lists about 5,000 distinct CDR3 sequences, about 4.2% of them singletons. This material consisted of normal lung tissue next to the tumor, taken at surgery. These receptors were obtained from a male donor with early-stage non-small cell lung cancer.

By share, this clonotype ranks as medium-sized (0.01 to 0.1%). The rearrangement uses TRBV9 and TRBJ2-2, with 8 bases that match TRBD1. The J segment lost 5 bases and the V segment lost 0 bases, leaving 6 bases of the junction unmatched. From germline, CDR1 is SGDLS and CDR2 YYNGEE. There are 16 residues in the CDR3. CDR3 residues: CASSVGRTGMTGELFF. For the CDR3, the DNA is TGTGCCAGCAGCGTAGGAAGGACAGGGATGACCGGGGAGCTGTTTTTT.

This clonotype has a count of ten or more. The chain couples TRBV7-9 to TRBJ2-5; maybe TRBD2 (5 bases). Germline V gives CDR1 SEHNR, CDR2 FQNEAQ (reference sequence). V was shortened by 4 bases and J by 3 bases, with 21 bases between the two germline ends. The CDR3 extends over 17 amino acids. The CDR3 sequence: CASSSGTAANTKETQYF. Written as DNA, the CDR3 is TGTGCCAGCAGCTCCGGAACAGCGGCAAATACTAAAGAGACCCAGTACTTC. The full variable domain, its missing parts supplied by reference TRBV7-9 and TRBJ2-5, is DTGVSQNPRHKITKRGQNVTFRCDPISEHNRLYWYRQTLGQGPEFLTYFQNEAQLEKSRLLSDRFSAERPKGSFSTLEIQRTEQGDSAMYLCASSSGTAANTKETQYFGPGTRLLVL.

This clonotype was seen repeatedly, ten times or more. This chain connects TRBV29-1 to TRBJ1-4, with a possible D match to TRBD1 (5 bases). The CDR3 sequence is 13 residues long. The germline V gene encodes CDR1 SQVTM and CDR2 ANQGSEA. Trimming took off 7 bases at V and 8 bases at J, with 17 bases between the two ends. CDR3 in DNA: TGCAGCGGGGGCCGTAGGGACGACGAAAAACTGTTTTTT. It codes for CSGGRRDDEKLFF. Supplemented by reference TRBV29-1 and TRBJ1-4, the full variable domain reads SAVISQKPSRDICQRGTSLTIQCQVDSQVTMMFWYRQQPGQSLTLIATANQGSEATYESGFVIDKFPISRPNLTFSTLTVSNMSPEDSSIYLCSGGRRDDEKLFFGSGTQLSVL.

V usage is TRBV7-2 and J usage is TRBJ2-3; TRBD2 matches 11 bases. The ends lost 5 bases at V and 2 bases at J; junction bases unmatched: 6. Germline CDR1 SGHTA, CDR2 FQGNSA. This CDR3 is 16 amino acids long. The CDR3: CASSRTSGLLTDTQYF. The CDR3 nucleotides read TGTGCCAGCAGCCGGACTAGCGGGCTGCTCACAGATACGCAGTATTTT. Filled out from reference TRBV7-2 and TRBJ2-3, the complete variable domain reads GAGVSQSPSNKVTEKGKDVELRCDPISGHTALYWYRQSLGQGLEFLIYFQGNSAPDKSGLPSDRFSAERTGGSVSTLTIQRTQQEDSAVYLCASSRTSGLLTDTQYFGPGTRLTVL.

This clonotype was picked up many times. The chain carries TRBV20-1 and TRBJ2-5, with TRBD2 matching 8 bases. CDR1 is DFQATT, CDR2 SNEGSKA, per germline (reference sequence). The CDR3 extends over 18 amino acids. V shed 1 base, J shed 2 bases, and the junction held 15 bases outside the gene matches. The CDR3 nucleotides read TGCAGTGCTAGAGGGGACGCGTGGGCGGGGGGACCTCAAGAGACCCAGTACTTC. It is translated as CSARGDAWAGGPQETQYF.